These 21 T cell receptor beta chains were all obtained from the same sample, sequenced in a study of blood T cell repertoires in COVID-19. TCRdb's copy holds only in-frame clones and misses some; the assay was immunoSEQ multiplex PCR. The table has about 120,000 clones, approximately 87% seen once; the top ten hold 25% to 30%. Sequenced material: peripheral blood. These receptor sequences come from a woman between 65 and 79 years old with acute or convalescent COVID-19.

The chain couples TRBV3-1 (or the pseudogene TRBV3-2) to TRBJ1-1, with TRBD1 matching 10 bases. The length of the CDR3 is 15 residues. J was trimmed by 3 bases and V by 2 bases; bases with no gene match: 3. Germline assignment: CDR1 LGHDT and CDR2 YNNKEL (reference sequence). This CDR3 reads CASSQPGTGDTEAFF. CDR3 bases: TGTGCCAGCAGCCAACCCGGGACAGGGGACACTGAAGCTTTCTTT.

The rearrangement joins TRBV5-1 to TRBJ2-1, with 14 positions matching TRBD2. Germline CDR1 reads SGHRS; CDR2 reads YFSETQ. CDR3 length: 19 residues. Trimming at V came to 4 bases and at J to 0 bases, leaving 9 bases not matched to a gene. In DNA form, the CDR3 reads TGCGCCAGCAGCATCTCCGGGACTAGCGGGGGACCCTCCTACAATGAGCAGTTCTTC. Translated, it gives CASSISGTSGGPSYNEQFF.

This chain links TRBV25-1 with TRBJ1-1, with D uncertain. This CDR3 has 16 residues. The V gene's germline CDR1 is MGHDK and CDR2 SYGVNS. The V gene lost 1 base and the J gene lost 7 bases, with 19 bases spanning the gap. The DNA for the CDR3 is TGTGCCAGCAGTGAATCGAGGCCGGGAGTGCGGTTTGAAGCTTTCTTT. It codes for CASSESRPGVRFEAFF.

The chain joins TRBV19 to TRBJ1-4; tentative D call: TRBD1 (5 bases). Germline V lookup: CDR1 LNHDA, CDR2 SQIVND (reference sequence). The CDR3 has 14 amino acids. Deletions cut 8 bases from V and 0 bases from J, with 10 bases between. CDR3 bases: TGTGCCAGTCAGCAGGGCGCAACTAATGAAAAACTGTTTTTT. Protein: CASQQGATNEKLFF.

The V gene is TRBV30, the J gene TRBJ2-1, with TRBD2 matching over 7 bases. Germline V gives CDR1 GTSNPN, CDR2 SVGIG (reference sequence). The CDR3 extends over 16 amino acids. V lost 3 bases and J lost 5; bases outside the gene matches: 13. The CDR3 sequence is CAWRLAEAGMDNEQFF. CDR3 nucleotides: TGTGCCTGGAGGCTGGCCGAAGCGGGGATGGACAATGAGCAGTTCTTC.

The chain joins TRBV6-6 to TRBJ2-7, with D tentatively TRBD1 (6 bases). V was pared by 2 bases and J by 1 base, with 9 bases between. Germline V gene lookup returns CDR1 MNHNY and CDR2 SVGAGI (reference sequence). The CDR3 is 14 amino acids. The CDR3 reads CASSYLDRSYEQYF. In nucleotides, the CDR3 is TGTGCCAGCAGTTACCTGGACAGATCCTACGAGCAGTACTTC.

This rearrangement joins TRBV27 to TRBJ2-1, with 10 bases that match TRBD2. The J segment lost 3 bases and the V segment lost 3 bases, leaving 2 bases of the junction unmatched. CDR1 and CDR2 from the germline V gene are MNHEY and SMNVEV (reference sequence). The CDR3 length is 15 residues. The CDR3 nucleotides are TGTGCCAGCAGTTTTGGACTAGCGGACTACAATGAGCAGTTCTTC. Translation: CASSFGLADYNEQFF.

The chain couples TRBV18 to TRBJ1-5; tentatively, D is TRBD1 (6 bases). V was shortened by 3 bases and J by 6 bases, with 18 bases between the two germline ends. The germline gives CDR1 KGHSH, CDR2 LQKENI. The CDR3 extends over 16 amino acids. Here the CDR3 reads CASSPGATGSAQPQHF. The CDR3 nucleotides read TGTGCCAGCTCACCGGGGGCAACAGGGAGTGCTCAGCCCCAGCATTTT.

This chain connects TRBV5-1 to TRBJ2-5; 9 nucleotides align to TRBD1. The V and J ends lost 4 bases and 5 bases, in that order; junction bases with no gene match: 9. The CDR3 has 15 residues. Looked up from germline, CDR1 is SGHRS and CDR2 is YFSETQ. The DNA for the CDR3 is TGCGCCAGCAGCGCTACCGGGACAGGGAGCGAGACCCAGTACTTC. Protein product: CASSATGTGSETQYF.

The rearrangement uses TRBV19 and TRBJ1-3; D gene ambiguous. The germline V gene has CDR1 LNHDA and CDR2 SQIVND (reference sequence). The V end lost 1 base, the J end lost 0 bases, and 7 bases lay between the germline ends. The CDR3 consists of 15 residues. The CDR3 DNA follows: TGTGCCAGTAGTATAGGTTCTTACTCTGGAAACACCATATATTTT. Translated, it gives CASSIGSYSGNTIYF.

This chain uses TRBV7-2 with TRBJ2-7; 11 bases map to TRBD1. Trimming removed 2 bases from V and 6 bases from J; junction bases left unmatched: 3. This CDR3 has 14 amino acids. The germline CDR1 and CDR2 sequences are SGHTA and FQGNSA. The DNA of the CDR3 is TGTGCCAGCAGCTTACGGACAGGGGGCTCCGAGCAGTACTTC. Protein sequence: CASSLRTGGSEQYF. Filled out from reference TRBV7-2 and TRBJ2-7, the complete variable domain reads GAGVSQSPSNKVTEKGKDVELRCDPISGHTALYWYRQSLGQGLEFLIYFQGNSAPDKSGLPSDRFSAERTGGSVSTLTIQRTQQEDSAVYLCASSLRTGGSEQYFGPGTRLTVT.

The chain employs TRBV10-3 and TRBJ1-2, with a tentative D call TRBD1 (5 bases). CDR1 and CDR2 (germline): ENHRY, SYGVKD. V lost 4 bases and J 8 bases, leaving 17 bases between the germline ends. The length of the CDR3 is 14 residues. This chain's CDR3 is CAISVGGSSWGYTF. The CDR3 DNA sequence: TGTGCCATCAGTGTCGGGGGGAGCAGTTGGGGCTACACCTTC.

The chain has TRBV30 and TRBJ1-1; TRBD1 aligns across 9 bases. This CDR3 contains 17 residues. Per germline, CDR1 GTSNPN and CDR2 SVGIG (reference sequence). V was pared by 3 bases and J by 7 bases, with 18 bases of the junction left unmatched. CDR3 in amino acids: CAWSPSGTGLIVGEAFF. Written as DNA, the CDR3 is TGTGCCTGGAGCCCCTCTGGGACAGGGTTAATAGTTGGTGAAGCTTTCTTT.

This sequence joins TRBV6-5 and TRBJ1-2, with 7 bases aligning to TRBD1. V trimming: 0 bases; J trimming: 13 bases; junction bases outside the gene matches: 8. Germline V gene sequence: CDR1 MNHEY, CDR2 SVGAGI. The CDR3 extends over 13 amino acids. The CDR3 DNA sequence: TGTGCCAGCAGTTACTCGTCTCGACAGGGACCCACCTTC. It encodes CASSYSSRQGPTF.

The chain carries TRBV6-5 and TRBJ2-7, with TRBD1 identical over 9 bases. Germline lookup yields CDR1 MNHEY and CDR2 SVGAGI. Trimming at V came to 2 bases and at J to 4 bases, leaving 6 bases not matched to a gene. CDR3 length: 15 residues. The CDR3 coding sequence is TGTGCCAGCAGTTACGGGGCGACAGGGGGATACGAGCAGTACTTC. It yields the protein CASSYGATGGYEQYF.

The table lists this clone with a count of one. V is TRBV12-3 or TRBV12-4 and J is TRBJ1-1; D is unresolved. This CDR3 is built from 12 residues. Trimming pared 5 bases from V and 0 bases from J, leaving 4 bases between. This CDR3 is CASSPMNTEAFF. The CDR3 DNA follows: TGTGCCAGCAGTCCAATGAACACTGAAGCTTTCTTT.

This clone has more than one count but fewer than ten. The chain couples TRBV7-3 to TRBJ2-7; 7 nucleotides agree with TRBD2. The CDR3 totals 16 residues. J lost 6 bases, V lost 1 base, and 12 bases had no gene match. Germline V lookup: CDR1 SGHTA, CDR2 FQGTGA. CDR3 sequence reads: CASSLNMGGTVSEQYF. As DNA, the CDR3 is TGTGCCAGCAGCTTAAATATGGGGGGGACCGTCTCCGAGCAGTACTTC. The full variable domain, completed using reference TRBV7-3 and TRBJ2-7, is GAGVSQTPSNKVTEKGKYVELRCDPISGHTALYWYRQSLGQGPEFLIYFQGTGAADDSGLPNDRFFAVRPEGSVSTLKIQRTERGDSAVYLCASSLNMGGTVSEQYFGPGTRLTVT.

On this clone: An end of the junction differs from the germline gene, which may be a read error. The V gene is TRBV9, the J gene TRBJ1-2, with TRBD1 identical over 8 bases. Per germline, CDR1 SGDLS and CDR2 YYNGEE. The CDR3 runs to 16 residues. The CDR3 nucleotides read TGCGCCAGCAGCGCTTCACAGGGGGGGGAGGGCTATGGCTACACCTTC. Amino acids: CASSASQGGEGYGYTF. Filled out from reference TRBV9 and TRBJ1-2, the complete variable domain reads DSGVTQTPKHLITATGQRVTLRCSPRSGDLSVYWYQQSLDQGLQFLIQYYNGEERAKGNILERFSAQQFPDLHSELNLSSLELGDSALYFCASSASQGGEGYGYTFGSGTRLTVV.

This chain joins TRBV7-9 and TRBJ1-4; unclear D gene. V was shortened by 4 bases and J by 5 bases, with 8 bases between the two germline ends. CDR3 length equals 13 residues. CDR1 is SEHNR and CDR2 is FQNEAQ in the germline V gene (reference sequence). CDR3 bases: TGTGCCAGCAGCTACTCCCCAAATGAAAAACTGTTTTTT. Amino acid sequence: CASSYSPNEKLFF.

J is TRBJ2-1 and V is TRBV24-1; 9 bases align to TRBD1. This CDR3 is built from 16 residues. CDR1 and CDR2 from the germline V gene are KGHDR and SFDVKD. V trimming: 0 bases; J trimming: 9 bases; junction bases outside the gene matches: 8. Here the CDR3 DNA reads TGTGCCACCAGTGATTTGGGGACAGGGAAGGGGGGTGAGCAGTTCTTC. This translates into CATSDLGTGKGGEQFF.

V gene TRBV30 combines with J gene TRBJ2-1; the D gene is possibly TRBD2 (6 bases). The CDR3 has 12 amino acids. V was cut by 3 bases and J by 4 bases, with 7 bases left in between. CDR1 is GTSNPN and CDR2 is SVGIG in the germline V gene (reference sequence). The DNA of the CDR3 is TGTGCCTGGAGCGGGACTTACAATGAGCAGTTCTTC. This codes for CAWSGTYNEQFF.